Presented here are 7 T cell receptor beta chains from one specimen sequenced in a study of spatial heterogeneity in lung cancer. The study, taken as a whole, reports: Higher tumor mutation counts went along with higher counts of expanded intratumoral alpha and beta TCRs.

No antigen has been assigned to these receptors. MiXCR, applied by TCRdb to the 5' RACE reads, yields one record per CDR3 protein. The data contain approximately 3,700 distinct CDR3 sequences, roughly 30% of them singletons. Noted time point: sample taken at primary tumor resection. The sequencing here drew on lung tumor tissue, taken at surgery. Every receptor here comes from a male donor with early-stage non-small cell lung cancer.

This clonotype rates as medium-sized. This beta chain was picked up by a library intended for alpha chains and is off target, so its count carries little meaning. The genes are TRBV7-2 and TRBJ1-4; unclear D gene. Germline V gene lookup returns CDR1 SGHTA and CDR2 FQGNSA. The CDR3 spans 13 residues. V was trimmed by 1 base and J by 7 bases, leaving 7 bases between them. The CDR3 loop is CASSLVRSEKLFF. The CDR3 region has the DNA TGTGCCAGCAGCTTAGTGCGTAGTGAAAAACTGTTTTTT.

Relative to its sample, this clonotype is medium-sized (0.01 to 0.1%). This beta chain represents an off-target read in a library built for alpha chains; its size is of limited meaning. CDR3 sequence (DNA): TGTGCCAGCAGCTCCCCACGGCGCGGGGGGGCCGCCAATGAGCAGTTCTTC. Translating it yields CASSSPRRGGAANEQFF. The chain is built from TRBV11-2 and TRBJ2-1, with 9 bases lining up with TRBD2. CDR3 length: 17 residues. Germline values: CDR1 SGHAT, CDR2 FQNNGV. The V gene end was trimmed by 4 bases and the J gene end by 6 bases; junction bases not matched to a gene: 13.

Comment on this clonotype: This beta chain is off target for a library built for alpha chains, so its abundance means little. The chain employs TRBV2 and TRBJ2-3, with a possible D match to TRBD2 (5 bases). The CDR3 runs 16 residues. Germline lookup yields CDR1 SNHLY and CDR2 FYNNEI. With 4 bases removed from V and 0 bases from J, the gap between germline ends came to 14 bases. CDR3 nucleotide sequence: TGTGCCAGCAGTGGTAGAAGGAGGACTAGCACAGATACGCAGTATTTT. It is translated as CASSGRRRTSTDTQYF. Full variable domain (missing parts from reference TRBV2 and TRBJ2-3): EPEVTQTPSHQVTQMGQEVILRCVPISNHLYFYWYRQILGQKVEFLVSFYNNEISEKSEIFDDQFSVERPDGSNFTLKIRSTKLEDSAMYFCASSGRRRTSTDTQYFGPGTRLTVL.

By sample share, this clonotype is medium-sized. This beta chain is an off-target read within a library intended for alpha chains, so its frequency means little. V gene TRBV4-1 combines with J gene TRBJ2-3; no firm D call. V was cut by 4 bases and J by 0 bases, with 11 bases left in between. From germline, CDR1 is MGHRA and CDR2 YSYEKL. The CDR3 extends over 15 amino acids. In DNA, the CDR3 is TGCGCCAGCAGCCTTCGTACCGATAGCACAGATACGCAGTATTTT. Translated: CASSLRTDSTDTQYF.

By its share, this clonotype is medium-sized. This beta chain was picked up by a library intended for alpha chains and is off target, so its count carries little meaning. CDR3: CASSVGGGEQYV. CDR3 sequence (DNA): TGTGCCAGCAGTGTTGGGGGGGGCGAGCAGTACGTC. This chain uses TRBV2 with TRBJ2-7; the match to TRBD2 covers 7 bases. Germline V lookup: CDR1 SNHLY, CDR2 FYNNEI. The CDR3 runs to 12 residues. V was pared by 4 bases and J by 6 bases, with 3 bases of the junction left unmatched.

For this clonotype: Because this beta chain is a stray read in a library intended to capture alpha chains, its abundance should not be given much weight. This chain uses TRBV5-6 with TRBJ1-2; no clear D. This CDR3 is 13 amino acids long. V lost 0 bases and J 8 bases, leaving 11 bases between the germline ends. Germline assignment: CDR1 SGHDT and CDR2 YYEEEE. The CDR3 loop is CASSLGNSRGYTF. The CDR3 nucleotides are TGTGCCAGCAGCTTGGGCAATTCGCGAGGCTACACCTTC.

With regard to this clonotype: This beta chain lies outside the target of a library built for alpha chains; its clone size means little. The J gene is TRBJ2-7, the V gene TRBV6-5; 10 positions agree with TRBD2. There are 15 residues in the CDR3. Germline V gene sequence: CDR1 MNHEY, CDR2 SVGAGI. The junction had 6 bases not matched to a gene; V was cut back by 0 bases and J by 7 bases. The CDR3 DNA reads TGTGCCAGCAGTTACTCCTTAGCGGGAGGTGGGGAGCAGTACTTC. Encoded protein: CASSYSLAGGGEQYF.